The rows below give T cell receptor beta chains drawn from one sample of a study of identical twins. TCRdb recomputed calls from the 5' RACE reads with MiXCR, one row per CDR3 protein. Altogether hundreds of thousands of distinct CDR3 sequences are present, approximately 20% being singletons, with the ten largest covering more than 0.4%. The same specimen was also included in a second study, on yellow fever vaccine responses in identical twins.

Sequencing input: CD4+ T cells sorted from blood. Receptor source: a young woman in good health. The CDR3 runs from the conserved cysteine through the conserved F or W. Each record gives: V gene, D gene, clone size, J gene, CDR3 DNA, CDR3 protein. D genes are given only for firm matches. Rows give clone size only sometimes, using once, few, many, or a class for an expanded clone.

v_call: TRBV10-3
d_call: .
clone_size: .
j_call: TRBJ2-5
cdr3_nt: TGTGCCATCAGTGGGCGAGGGGGTCAAGAGACCCAGTACTTC
cdr3_aa: CAISGRGGQETQYF

v_call: TRBV29-1
d_call: .
clone_size: few
j_call: TRBJ2-3
cdr3_nt: TGCAGCGTTGAATCGTCCCGCACAGATACGCAGTATTTT
cdr3_aa: CSVESSRTDTQYF

v_call: TRBV5-1
d_call: .
clone_size: few
j_call: TRBJ2-7
cdr3_nt: TGCGCCAGCAGCTTGGCGGTAGAGGAATTCTACGAGCAGTACTTC
cdr3_aa: CASSLAVEEFYEQYF

v_call: TRBV6-1
d_call: TRBD2
clone_size: few
j_call: TRBJ2-2
cdr3_nt: TGTGCCAGCAGTAAACTAGCGGCGAACACCGGGGAGCTGTTTTTT
cdr3_aa: CASSKLAANTGELFF

v_call: TRBV2
d_call: .
clone_size: .
j_call: TRBJ2-2
cdr3_nt: TGTGCCAGCAGAACCGGGCTAGTAGTGGGCGCCGGGGAGCTGTTTTTT
cdr3_aa: CASRTGLVVGAGELFF

v_call: TRBV12-3/TRBV12-4
d_call: .
clone_size: .
j_call: TRBJ1-1
cdr3_nt: TGTGCCAGCAGAGGGGGAGGGAACACTGAAGCTTTCTTT
cdr3_aa: CASRGGGNTEAFF

v_call: TRBV12-3/TRBV12-4
d_call: .
clone_size: .
j_call: TRBJ2-7
cdr3_nt: TGTGCCAGCATGTCCCGTCCTTCCTCCTACGAGCAGTACTTC
cdr3_aa: CASMSRPSSYEQYF

v_call: TRBV4-1
d_call: .
clone_size: many
j_call: TRBJ1-2
cdr3_nt: TGCGCCAGCAGCCAAGCTGAAGTACAGGGCTACTATGGCTACACCTTC
cdr3_aa: CASSQAEVQGYYGYTF

v_call: TRBV5-1
d_call: TRBD1
clone_size: few
j_call: TRBJ1-1
cdr3_nt: TGCGCCAGCAGCTTACAGGGGGTCGACACTGAAGCTTTCTTT
cdr3_aa: CASSLQGVDTEAFF

v_call: TRBV9
d_call: TRBD2
clone_size: few
j_call: TRBJ2-5
cdr3_nt: TGTGCCAGCAGCGTAGCCGGGAGCGGGGGGGCCCTTTATGAGACCCAGTACTTC
cdr3_aa: CASSVAGSGGALYETQYF

v_call: TRBV19
d_call: .
clone_size: .
j_call: TRBJ2-1
cdr3_nt: TGTGCCAGTAGTGTCGGGACTTACCTATCCTACAATGAGCAGTTCTTC
cdr3_aa: CASSVGTYLSYNEQFF

v_call: TRBV25-1
d_call: .
clone_size: many
j_call: TRBJ2-3
cdr3_nt: TGTGCCAGCAGTTCCCAAGGTCGGGGACTCCTTCTGGATACGCAGTATTTT
cdr3_aa: CASSSQGRGLLLDTQYF

v_call: TRBV20-1
d_call: TRBD1
clone_size: .
j_call: TRBJ2-1
cdr3_nt: TGCAGTGCTTCGACAGGGTACAATGAGCAGTTCTTC
cdr3_aa: CSASTGYNEQFF

v_call: TRBV5-1
d_call: TRBD1
clone_size: few
j_call: TRBJ2-3
cdr3_nt: TGCGCCAGCAGCTTGGGGGGACAGGAAACAGATACGCAGTATTTT
cdr3_aa: CASSLGGQETDTQYF

v_call: TRBV20-1
d_call: .
clone_size: .
j_call: TRBJ2-7
cdr3_nt: TGCAGTGCTCCACTACCCTTCCTTGACGAGCAGTACTTC
cdr3_aa: CSAPLPFLDEQYF

v_call: TRBV20-1
d_call: TRBD2
clone_size: .
j_call: TRBJ2-1
cdr3_nt: TGCAGTGCTAGAGATCATAATAGAGTAAGCGGGGTAGCGGAGCAGTTCTTC
cdr3_aa: CSARDHNRVSGVAEQFF

v_call: TRBV28
d_call: .
clone_size: .
j_call: TRBJ2-6
cdr3_nt: TGTGCCAGCAGTCCAAGGGAGAGGTCCCTTTACTCTGGGGCCAACGTCCTGACTTTC
cdr3_aa: CASSPRERSLYSGANVLTF

v_call: TRBV2
d_call: .
clone_size: .
j_call: TRBJ1-1
cdr3_nt: TGTGCCAGCAGTGAAGGCTGGAGACAGGATATGAACACTGAAGCTTTCTTT
cdr3_aa: CASSEGWRQDMNTEAFF

v_call: TRBV12-3/TRBV12-4
d_call: TRBD2
clone_size: few
j_call: TRBJ2-7
cdr3_nt: TGTGCCAGCAGTTTAGTTGGCGGGAGGGCCTACGAGCAGTACTTC
cdr3_aa: CASSLVGGRAYEQYF

v_call: TRBV9
d_call: .
clone_size: .
j_call: TRBJ2-6
cdr3_nt: TGTGCCAGCAGCCCTCCTAGGAGTGGGGCCAACGTCCTGACTTTC
cdr3_aa: CASSPPRSGANVLTF

v_call: TRBV27
d_call: .
clone_size: few
j_call: TRBJ2-1
cdr3_nt: TGTGCCAGCAGTTATCTGGAGGGGAATGAGCAGTTCTTC
cdr3_aa: CASSYLEGNEQFF

v_call: TRBV12-3/TRBV12-4
d_call: .
clone_size: .
j_call: TRBJ2-1
cdr3_nt: TGTGCCAGCAGTTTAGCTGTGCAGGGGAGATTCAATGAGCAGTTCTTC
cdr3_aa: CASSLAVQGRFNEQFF

v_call: TRBV6-4
d_call: .
clone_size: few
j_call: TRBJ2-3
cdr3_nt: TGTGCCAGCAGTGCTGGCTCCAGCACAGATACGCAGTATTTT
cdr3_aa: CASSAGSSTDTQYF

v_call: TRBV24-1
d_call: .
clone_size: .
j_call: TRBJ2-1
cdr3_nt: TGTGCCACCAGTGACGGCTGGGCCAATGAGCAGTTCTTC
cdr3_aa: CATSDGWANEQFF

v_call: TRBV18
d_call: .
clone_size: few
j_call: TRBJ1-2
cdr3_nt: TGTGCCAGCTCACCACGACCGGACTTCTATGGCTACACCTTC
cdr3_aa: CASSPRPDFYGYTF

v_call: TRBV5-1
d_call: TRBD2
clone_size: many
j_call: TRBJ2-1
cdr3_nt: TGTGCCAGCAGCTTAGCTAGCGGGGCCTACAATGAGCAGTTCTTC
cdr3_aa: CASSLASGAYNEQFF

v_call: TRBV12-3/TRBV12-4
d_call: .
clone_size: .
j_call: TRBJ2-5
cdr3_nt: TGTGCCAGCACTAACTGGGTGCAGCAAGAGACCCAGTACTTC
cdr3_aa: CASTNWVQQETQYF

v_call: TRBV20-1
d_call: TRBD2
clone_size: few
j_call: TRBJ2-1
cdr3_nt: TGCAGTGCTAGTAGCGGGAGCTCCTACAATGAGCAGTTCTTC
cdr3_aa: CSASSGSSYNEQFF

v_call: TRBV15
d_call: .
clone_size: .
j_call: TRBJ1-5
cdr3_nt: TGTGCCACCAGGGCGGGGACATCGAATCAGCCCCAGCATTTT
cdr3_aa: CATRAGTSNQPQHF

v_call: TRBV7-9
d_call: TRBD2
clone_size: .
j_call: TRBJ2-1
cdr3_nt: TGTGCCAGCAGCTTAGAACCAGCGGGGGAGAGTGAGCAGTTCTTC
cdr3_aa: CASSLEPAGESEQFF

v_call: TRBV5-1
d_call: .
clone_size: .
j_call: TRBJ2-1
cdr3_nt: TGCGCCAGCAGCATCGCCTCCCCTAACAATGAGCAGTTCTTC
cdr3_aa: CASSIASPNNEQFF

v_call: TRBV20-1
d_call: TRBD1
clone_size: once
j_call: TRBJ2-2
cdr3_nt: TGCAGTGCTACACCGACCTCGGGACAGGGGGGCTCGAACACCGGGGAGCTGTTTTTT
cdr3_aa: CSATPTSGQGGSNTGELFF

v_call: TRBV20-1
d_call: .
clone_size: .
j_call: TRBJ1-3
cdr3_nt: TGCAGTGCGGCCGAGGCAAACACCATATATTTT
cdr3_aa: CSAAEANTIYF

v_call: TRBV7-9
d_call: .
clone_size: few
j_call: TRBJ1-2
cdr3_nt: TGTGCCAGCAGCTCCAACTCTCACTATGGCTACACCTTC
cdr3_aa: CASSSNSHYGYTF

v_call: TRBV11-2
d_call: .
clone_size: .
j_call: TRBJ2-6
cdr3_nt: TGTGCCAGCAGCATTGGGGCCAACGTCCTGACTTTC
cdr3_aa: CASSIGANVLTF

v_call: TRBV20-1
d_call: .
clone_size: few
j_call: TRBJ2-4
cdr3_nt: TGCAGTGCACAAACTCGACGGGAAAAAAACATTCAGTACTTC
cdr3_aa: CSAQTRREKNIQYF

v_call: TRBV7-8
d_call: .
clone_size: .
j_call: TRBJ2-2
cdr3_nt: TGTGCCAGCAGCTTGGAATGGCCCGGGGAGCTGTTTTTT
cdr3_aa: CASSLEWPGELFF

v_call: TRBV5-1
d_call: .
clone_size: .
j_call: TRBJ2-5
cdr3_nt: TGCGCCAGCTCTGTGGGGGGGCTTGGCCAAGAGACCCAGTACTTC
cdr3_aa: CASSVGGLGQETQYF

v_call: TRBV12-3/TRBV12-4
d_call: TRBD1
clone_size: few
j_call: TRBJ2-4
cdr3_nt: TGTGCCAGCAGTTCACTGACAGGGGCCAACATTCAGTACTTC
cdr3_aa: CASSSLTGANIQYF

v_call: TRBV2
d_call: TRBD1
clone_size: few
j_call: TRBJ2-3
cdr3_nt: TGTGCCAGCAGTACAGGGGGTTCCGCAGATACGCAGTATTTT
cdr3_aa: CASSTGGSADTQYF